Described below is a single T cell receptor (beta chain) sequence and its context. Given a much more abundant clone one base away, this may be a read error. The source of the sample is a study of T cells in Graves' hyperthyroidism and ophthalmopathy. Disease duration under 2 months; hyperthyroidism patients were aged 18 to 65. Criteria for exclusion of patients were uncontrolled infection, other autoimmune disease, pregnancy or lactation. Amplification yielded TCR beta CDR3 regions, with RNA transcripts as the source. TCR CDR3 regions were first amplified by RT-PCR with HTBI primers. Each CDR3 protein is one row after TCRdb ran MiXCR on the multiplex PCR reads. The profile shows 350,000 to 400,000 distinct CDR3 sequences, roughly 14% of them singletons. The CDR3 consists of 14 residues. Per the germline V gene, CDR1 is MNHNS and CDR2 is SASEGT.

This chain connects TRBV6-1 to TRBJ2-3; 7 nucleotides align to TRBD2. Material for sequencing was blood. This TCR was recovered from a woman aged 60-75 years with Graves' hyperthyroidism. CDR3 amino acids: CVSRSGIGIDTQYF. The DNA of the CDR3 is TGTGTCAGCAGAAGCGGGATTGGGATAGATACGCAGTATTTT.